This T cell receptor (beta chain) was documented in a study of beta chain features in type 1 diabetes. It was via CD45RO/CCR7/CD25/CD127/CD95/CD27 that CD4+ naive, central memory, regulatory and stem cell-like memory cells were sorted. Since all of the isolated RNA was reverse transcribed, expressed TCRB transcripts were what got sequenced. Profiling relied on immunoSEQ multiplex PCR, and the TCRdb table lists in-frame clones only, not all of them. The sample carries 450,000 to 550,000 clones, about 32% recorded once. This clone was detected only a few times. This clonotype was obtained from a man aged 18 to 30 in good health. Sequenced input: naive CD4+ T cells from blood.

This CDR3 reads CASRLGQFSYEQYF. CDR3 DNA sequence: TGTGCCAGCCGCTTAGGACAGTTTTCCTACGAGCAGTACTTC. This chain joins TRBV28 and TRBJ2-7, with D perhaps TRBD1 (6 bases). Trimming shortened V by 8 bases and J by 1 base, and 15 bases separated the two germline ends. The CDR3 runs 14 residues. CDR1 is MDHEN and CDR2 is SYDVKM in the germline V gene.